This entry lists 19 T cell receptor beta chains sequenced from one sample in a study of graft-versus-host responses after intestinal transplantation. These receptors lack a known antigen. The method was immunoSEQ multiplex PCR; TCRdb's version includes in-frame clones alone and lacks a portion of them. The table lists about 130,000 clones, nearly 95% of them singletons. This specimen consisted of unstimulated CD4+ T cells sorted from spleen or lymph node cells, obtained before intestinal transplant. These receptors all come from a human donor who received an intestinal transplant.

The chain employs TRBV28 and TRBJ1-5, with D maybe TRBD1 (5 bases). Trimming left V 4 bases short and J 4 bases short, with 8 bases between. The CDR3 consists of 13 residues. Germline-derived CDR1 and CDR2 are MDHEN and SYDVKM. The CDR3 DNA follows: TGTGCCAGCAGTTGGGGGGTAAATCAGCCCCAGCATTTT. Translating gives CASSWGVNQPQHF.

The rearrangement links TRBV28 to TRBJ1-5; 8 bases agree with TRBD1. V shed 3 bases and J 5 bases; nucleotides not matched to a gene: 3. The CDR3 extends over 14 amino acids. Germline values: CDR1 MDHEN, CDR2 SYDVKM. CDR3 region: CASSFGTGDQPQHF. Here the CDR3 DNA reads TGTGCCAGCAGTTTCGGGACAGGTGATCAGCCCCAGCATTTT.

V is TRBV5-8 and J is TRBJ1-4, with D hard to call. Per the germline V gene, CDR1 is SGHTS and CDR2 is YDEGEE. This CDR3 contains 14 residues. The ends were cut back, 4 bases at V and 2 bases at J, with 9 bases in the middle. The CDR3 bases are TGTGCCAGCAGCGACGCCGGGACTAATGAAAAACTGTTTTTT. This encodes CASSDAGTNEKLFF.

This chain connects TRBV27 to TRBJ2-1; weak D call: TRBD1 (6 bases). This CDR3 has 17 amino acids. V dropped 5 bases and J dropped 1 base, with 18 bases sitting between them. CDR1 and CDR2 (germline): MNHEY, SMNVEV (reference sequence). The chain's CDR3 is CASSAVKGVLSYNEQFF. The CDR3 region has the DNA TGTGCCAGCAGTGCAGTCAAGGGGGTCCTATCCTACAATGAGCAGTTCTTC.

This sequence joins TRBV6-5 and TRBJ2-3, with 8 bases matching TRBD1. Unmatched junction bases numbered 7, after V lost 8 bases and J lost 3 bases. CDR1 and CDR2 (germline): MNHEY, SVGAGI. The CDR3 has 14 residues. As DNA, the CDR3 is TGTGCCAGCGCTCATCGACAGGGGACAGATACGCAGTATTTT. The encoded protein is CASAHRQGTDTQYF.

The chain joins TRBV9 to TRBJ1-5, with 8 bases aligning to TRBD1. This CDR3 has 14 residues. V was pared by 0 bases and J by 6 bases, with 2 bases of the junction left unmatched. CDR1 and CDR2 from the germline V gene are SGDLS and YYNGEE. CDR3 protein: CASSVAGTGQPQHF. The CDR3, as DNA: TGTGCCAGCAGCGTAGCAGGGACAGGTCAGCCCCAGCATTTT. Full variable domain (missing parts from reference TRBV9 and TRBJ1-5): DSGVTQTPKHLITATGQRVTLRCSPRSGDLSVYWYQQSLDQGLQFLIQYYNGEERAKGNILERFSAQQFPDLHSELNLSSLELGDSALYFCASSVAGTGQPQHFGDGTRLSIL.

The J gene is TRBJ2-7, the V gene TRBV11-2; 9 nucleotides agree with TRBD2. Trimming cost V 7 bases and J 2 bases; bases outside gene matches: 9. The CDR3 spans 15 residues. CDR1 SGHAT and CDR2 FQNNGV come from the germline V gene. The CDR3 spells CASKTTSGPAYEQYF. For the CDR3, the DNA is TGTGCCAGCAAGACCACTAGCGGGCCCGCCTACGAGCAGTACTTC.

The gene calls are TRBV6-1 and TRBJ1-5; 7 nucleotides agree with TRBD1. V shed 7 bases and J 4 bases; nucleotides not matched to a gene: 4. CDR1 and CDR2 from the germline V gene are MNHNS and SASEGT. The CDR3 spans 13 residues. As DNA, the CDR3 is TGTGCCAGCATCCAGGGGGTGAATCAGCCCCAGCATTTT. Amino acid sequence: CASIQGVNQPQHF.

The chain uses TRBV27 and TRBJ2-7; TRBD1 is a possible D gene (5 bases). The CDR3 contains 15 residues. CDR1 MNHEY and CDR2 SMNVEV come from the germline V gene (reference sequence). V was shortened by 1 base and J by 5 bases, with 15 bases between the two germline ends. CDR3 DNA: TGTGCCAGCAGTTTATTGATAAGGGGCGGCGACGAGCAGTACTTC. Translated, it gives CASSLLIRGGDEQYF.

The rearrangement links TRBV5-1 to TRBJ1-1; D is undetermined. Trimming removed 5 bases from V and 4 bases from J, with 12 bases in between. Germline CDR1 SGHRS, CDR2 YFSETQ. The CDR3 has 13 residues. The CDR3 spells CASRQGVGTEAFF. In DNA, the CDR3 is TGCGCCAGCAGGCAAGGTGTTGGCACTGAAGCTTTCTTT.

With regard to this clone: One end of the junction does not line up with germline, which may come from a read error. CDR3: CAGRGEGGAASYTF. As DNA, the CDR3 is TGCGCCGGCAGGGGCGAGGGTGGCGCCGCGAGCTACACCTTC. The chain couples TRBV4-1 to TRBJ1-2, with D perhaps TRBD1 (6 bases). Germline V gene sequence: CDR1 MGHRA, CDR2 YSYEKL. CDR3 length: 14 residues.

The chain uses TRBV29-1 and TRBJ1-1, with D maybe TRBD1 (6 bases). The CDR3 has 13 residues. V lost 7 bases, J lost 1 base, and 13 bases lay in between. Germline V gene data show CDR1 as SQVTM and CDR2 as ANQGSEA. The CDR3 bases are TGCAGCGCAGGACAGCTTAGGAACACTGAAGCTTTCTTT. As protein: CSAGQLRNTEAFF. Combining the CDR3 with reference TRBV29-1 and TRBJ1-1 gives the whole variable domain SAVISQKPSRDICQRGTSLTIQCQVDSQVTMMFWYRQQPGQSLTLIATANQGSEATYESGFVIDKFPISRPNLTFSTLTVSNMSPEDSSIYLCSAGQLRNTEAFFGQGTRLTVV.

The V call is TRBV5-8, the J call TRBJ1-5, with D unclear. Trimming removed 0 bases from V and 3 bases from J, with 10 bases in between. The CDR3 is made up of 15 amino acids. Germline V CDR1 and CDR2: SGHTS, YDEGEE. CDR3 loop: CASSLVGNANQPQHF. CDR3 sequence (DNA): TGTGCCAGCAGCTTGGTTGGCAACGCCAATCAGCCCCAGCATTTT.

This chain links TRBV19 with TRBJ2-5; D possibly corresponds to TRBD1 (5 bases). Germline-derived CDR1 and CDR2 are LNHDA and SQIVND (reference sequence). V was trimmed by 6 bases and J by 1 base, leaving 9 bases between them. The CDR3 is 13 amino acids. The CDR3 region is CASRLQGQETQYF. In DNA, the CDR3 is TGTGCCAGTAGACTCCAGGGCCAAGAGACCCAGTACTTC.

Note on this clone: Additional DNA sequences in this sample encode the identical CDR3. The chain is built from TRBV7-2 and TRBJ2-5; no reliable D call. Germline CDR1 and CDR2: SGHTA and FQGNSA. The CDR3 loop spans 13 amino acids. Trimming removed 4 bases at V and 2 bases at J, with 8 bases between. The DNA of the CDR3 is TGTGCCAGCAGCTCCGACCCACAAGAGACCCAGTACTTC. This gives the protein CASSSDPQETQYF.

This chain links TRBV10-3 with TRBJ2-4, with 10 positions matching TRBD2. The trim removed 10 bases at V and 3 bases at J, leaving 21 bases unmatched. CDR1 and CDR2 (germline): ENHRY, SYGVKD. The length of the CDR3 is 19 residues. CDR3 residues: CATASSEGSSGRGKNIQYF. The CDR3 region has the DNA TGTGCCACAGCGAGTTCAGAAGGGTCGAGCGGGAGGGGCAAAAACATTCAGTACTTC.

This chain joins TRBV7-9 and TRBJ2-7; TRBD1 aligns across 9 bases. The V segment lost 5 bases and the J segment 0 bases; nucleotides outside the gene matches: 2. The CDR3 loop spans 14 amino acids. The germline V gene has CDR1 SEHNR and CDR2 FQNEAQ (reference sequence). In DNA form, the CDR3 reads TGTGCCAGCAGCCCGGACAGGGGCTCCTACGAGCAGTACTTC. Its protein is CASSPDRGSYEQYF.

The chain has TRBV5-4 and TRBJ1-1; tentatively, D is TRBD1 (5 bases). The CDR3 is 15 residues long. Germline V gives CDR1 SGHNT, CDR2 YYREEE (reference sequence). V was shortened by 0 bases and J by 3 bases, with 12 bases between the two germline ends. The CDR3 bases are TGTGCCAGCAGCTTGGGGCGCGGCAGGGACACTGAAGCTTTCTTT. This gives the protein CASSLGRGRDTEAFF.

The chain couples TRBV5-4 to TRBJ2-5, with 8 bases identical to TRBD2. The V and J ends lost 0 bases and 4 bases, in that order; junction bases with no gene match: 2. The CDR3 has 14 residues. Germline V lookup: CDR1 SGHNT, CDR2 YYREEE (reference sequence). CDR3 DNA sequence: TGTGCCAGCAGCTTGGCAGCGGGAGTAGAGACCCAGTACTTC. Protein sequence: CASSLAAGVETQYF. The full variable domain, rest sourced from reference TRBV5-4 and TRBJ2-5, is ETGVTQSPTHLIKTRGQQVTLRCSSQSGHNTVSWYQQALGQGPQFIFQYYREEENGRGNFPPRFSGLQFPNYSSELNVNALELDDSALYLCASSLAAGVETQYFGPGTRLLVL.